This T cell receptor (beta chain) was profiled in a study of patients and donors after allogeneic stem cell transplantation (dated by TCRdb to the early 2020s). This clonotype occurred many times. Its antigen is not yet known. The input lacks base qualities; no much larger clone sits a single base away. Preparation of the library involved RT-PCR. TCRdb records NextSeq 550 as the sequencer. In TCRdb, the public reads were trimmed at Q25 with fastp and aligned with MiXCR, with productive beta chains retained. Rows matching on CDR3 protein sequence are summarized as one entry with the most common DNA and genes. In this sample the table shows about 960,000 distinct CDR3 sequences, about a sixth of which occur a single time. The ten largest clones take up roughly 6% of the sample. V is pared back by 6 bases and J by 2 bases, with 7 bases lying between the germline termini. Counted from cysteine to phenylalanine, this CDR3 has 12 amino acids. Only the CDR3 portion is preserved as DNA: 36 bases, with reading frame beginning at the first base. Based on the germline V gene, the CDR1 and CDR2 sequences are MNHNS and SASEGT.

Sequenced sample: blood, either unsorted or a sorted T cell fraction (not recorded which). This clonotype was sampled from a human donor who was either an allogeneic HSCT recipient or a stem cell or donor lymphocyte infusion donor (not recorded which). It is not recorded whose cells these are; they may come from a transplant donor. The chain is encoded by TRBV6-1 joined to TRBJ1-2; a confident D gene designation cannot be given. The sequenced DNA is TGTGCCAGCAGGACGGGAAACTATGGCTACACCTTC. This is translated as CASRTGNYGYTF.